The 32 T cell receptor beta chains below come from one sample, sequenced in a study of early T cells in non-severe SARS-CoV-2 infection. TCRdb re-called the 5' RACE reads through MiXCR, storing one row per CDR3 protein. The sample has tens of thousands of distinct CDR3 sequences, around 10% seen once. Sequencing input: whole blood. The receptors were gathered from an adult who was a healthcare worker with PCR-confirmed SARS-CoV-2 infection or an uninfected control (not recorded which).

The rearrangement links TRBV2 to TRBJ2-3; 7 bases agree with TRBD1. V shed 4 bases, J shed 1 base, and the junction held 8 bases outside the gene matches. This CDR3 contains 16 residues. Germline-derived CDR1 and CDR2 are SNHLY and FYNNEI. The CDR3 reads CASSGGRQGRTDTQYF. The CDR3 nucleotides are TGTGCCAGCAGTGGTGGCAGACAGGGACGCACAGATACGCAGTATTTT.

V usage is TRBV6-5 and J usage is TRBJ2-3; 11 bases line up with TRBD2. There are 16 residues in the CDR3. Germline V gives CDR1 MNHEY, CDR2 SVGAGI. Unmatched junction bases numbered 4, after V lost 3 bases and J lost 2 bases. The CDR3 DNA reads TGTGCCAGCAGTTATCTAGCGGGGGGCCCCACAGATACGCAGTATTTT. This gives the protein CASSYLAGGPTDTQYF.

The CDR3 reads CASSGQAKGYTF. The CDR3, as DNA: TGTGCCAGCAGCGGACAGGCCAAGGGCTACACCTTC. V and J are TRBV6-6 and TRBJ1-2, with 7 bases fitting TRBD1. V trimming: 6 bases; J trimming: 8 bases; junction bases outside the gene matches: 6. Germline CDR1 and CDR2: MNHNY and SVGAGI (reference sequence). The CDR3 covers 12 residues.

This clonotype was detected many times. The DNA for the CDR3 is TGCAGCGTTGAAGACAGGGACGGTACCTACGAGCAGTACTTC. Amino acids: CSVEDRDGTYEQYF. The chain recombines TRBV29-1 with TRBJ2-7; D could derive from TRBD1 or TRBD2 (5 bases each). Trimming took off 0 bases at V and 2 bases at J, with 11 bases between the two ends. This CDR3 comprises 14 residues. CDR1 and CDR2 from the germline V gene are SQVTM and ANQGSEA.

This clonotype was counted between two and nine times. The chain combines TRBV12-5 with TRBJ2-7; D might be TRBD1 or TRBD2, each matching 5 bases. Germline CDR1 and CDR2: LGHNT and FRNRAP. CDR3 length equals 13 residues. V was shortened by 7 bases and J by 4 bases, with 14 bases between the two germline ends. CDR3 nucleotides: TGTGCTAGTGCCCGGATAGGGACGTACGAGCAGTACTTC. Its translation is CASARIGTYEQYF.

This clonotype came up a few times. The V call is TRBV4-2, the J call TRBJ1-2; D not certain. Germline V CDR1 and CDR2: LGHNA, YNFKEQ. CDR3 length: 19 amino acids. V lost 0 bases and J 1 base, leaving 21 bases between the germline ends. The CDR3 here is CASSQDVSGFGGLNYGYTF. The CDR3 coding sequence is TGTGCCAGCAGCCAAGATGTTTCGGGGTTTGGCGGGCTTAACTATGGCTACACCTTC.

The chain links TRBV30 to TRBJ1-4; possibly TRBD1 for D (5 bases). Per germline, CDR1 GTSNPN and CDR2 SVGIG (reference sequence). The CDR3 is made up of 14 amino acids. V was clipped by 4 bases and J by 8 bases, with 17 bases between them. The CDR3 is CAWNPRDGGEKLFF. DNA for the CDR3: TGTGCCTGGAACCCACGGGACGGTGGGGAAAAACTGTTTTTT. Looking up the rest from reference TRBV30 and TRBJ1-4 gives the full variable domain: SQTIHQWPATLVQPVGSPLSLECTVEGTSNPNLYWYRQAAGRGLQLLFYSVGIGQISSEVPQNLSASRPQDRQFILSSKKLLLSDSGFYLCAWNPRDGGEKLFFGSGTQLSVL.

This clonotype appeared many times. The rearrangement uses TRBV11-2 and TRBJ2-1, with 7 bases that match TRBD1. Germline V gives CDR1 SGHAT, CDR2 FQNNGV. Losses at the gene ends were 1 base for V and 4 bases for J; bases not matched to a gene: 4. The CDR3 is 15 residues long. Here the CDR3 reads CASSLVGTVYNEQFF. The CDR3, as DNA: TGTGCCAGCAGCTTAGTTGGGACAGTTTACAATGAGCAGTTCTTC.

This chain links TRBV29-1 with TRBJ2-1; tentatively, D is TRBD1 or TRBD2 (5 bases each). The germline V gene has CDR1 SQVTM and CDR2 ANQGSEA. This CDR3 is built from 14 residues. DNA for the CDR3: TGCACCGCCCGAGGGGATTATACCTACAATGAGCAGTTCTTC. This gives the protein CTARGDYTYNEQFF.

This clonotype was recorded many times. The gene calls are TRBV12-3 or TRBV12-4 and TRBJ2-7; TRBD2 matches 10 bases. The CDR3 is 15 amino acids. After removal of 0 bases from V and 4 bases from J, the junction contained 3 bases not matched to a gene. Written as DNA, the CDR3 is TGTGCCAGCAGTTTAGCGTTAGCGGGAGGATACGAGCAGTACTTC. Protein sequence: CASSLALAGGYEQYF.

A single count supports this clonotype. A much larger clone differs by one base, so this may be a read error. V is TRBV28 and J is TRBJ1-5; 8 positions match TRBD1. The CDR3 contains 19 residues. Germline V lookup: CDR1 MDHEN, CDR2 SYDVKM. CDR3 nucleotide sequence: TGTGCCGGCAGTTTACGGCGGGGGACAGGCCGAGGGGGCAATCAGCCCCAGCATTTT. Protein sequence: CAGSLRRGTGRGGNQPQHF.

The V gene is TRBV10-3, the J gene TRBJ1-2, with 9 bases matching TRBD1. V lost 10 bases and J lost 7; bases outside the gene matches: 13. This CDR3 contains 14 residues. Germline V gene lookup returns CDR1 ENHRY and CDR2 SYGVKD. The CDR3 DNA follows: TGTGCCACCGAAACAGGGGGCGTTTCATCTGGCTACACCTTC. Its protein is CATETGGVSSGYTF.

In this sample, this clonotype turned up many times. CDR3 region: CASSPGGFYEQYF. The CDR3 bases are TGTGCCAGCAGCCCGGGGGGGTTCTACGAGCAGTACTTC. The gene calls are TRBV4-2 and TRBJ2-7; 8 nucleotides match TRBD2. Germline trimming cut 4 bases from V and 3 bases from J; bases unmatched to any gene: 2. The CDR3 sequence is 13 residues long. Germline CDR1 reads LGHNA; CDR2 reads YNFKEQ.

This clonotype came up a few times. The chain carries TRBV10-3 and TRBJ1-2; D ambiguous. The CDR3 is 14 amino acids. With 4 bases removed from V and 5 bases from J, the gap between germline ends came to 14 bases. Germline assignment: CDR1 ENHRY and CDR2 SYGVKD. CDR3 sequence (DNA): TGTGCCATCAGTGTAACGGAAAGCGGATATGGCTACACCTTC. It yields the protein CAISVTESGYGYTF.

The table lists this clonotype with many counts. The chain has TRBV27 and TRBJ2-6, with D unresolved. Trimming shortened V by 2 bases and J by 0 bases, and 5 bases separated the two germline ends. Germline V gene lookup returns CDR1 MNHEY and CDR2 SMNVEV (reference sequence). This CDR3 region has 15 residues. Here the CDR3 reads CASSLEPSGANVLTF. The CDR3 region has the DNA TGTGCCAGCAGTTTAGAACCCTCTGGGGCCAACGTCCTGACTTTC.

The chain recombines TRBV7-9 with TRBJ1-2, with D tentatively TRBD1 (6 bases). The CDR3 runs to 12 residues. The V end was cut by 5 bases, the J end by 10 bases, with 14 bases between. The germline gives CDR1 SEHNR, CDR2 FQNEAQ (reference sequence). The CDR3: CASSRAQGPYTF. DNA for the CDR3: TGTGCCAGCAGCCGCGCACAGGGCCCCTACACCTTC.

This clonotype was seen only a few times. The V and J genes are TRBV11-2 and TRBJ2-1, with TRBD1 matching over 7 bases. CDR1 and CDR2 from the germline V gene are SGHAT and FQNNGV. This CDR3 region has 15 residues. V was pared by 4 bases and J by 4 bases, with 7 bases of the junction left unmatched. Here the CDR3 reads CASSSGTALYNEQFF. CDR3 sequence (DNA): TGTGCCAGCAGCTCCGGGACAGCGCTGTACAATGAGCAGTTCTTC.

This clonotype was detected ten times or more. The CDR3: CSASRTGGSYNEQFF. CDR3 coding DNA: TGCAGTGCTAGCCGGACAGGGGGCTCCTACAATGAGCAGTTCTTC. V usage is TRBV20-1 and J usage is TRBJ2-1, with 10 bases fitting TRBD1. CDR3 length equals 15 residues. Trimming cost V 3 bases and J 0 bases; bases outside gene matches: 2. Germline values: CDR1 DFQATT, CDR2 SNEGSKA (reference sequence).

This clonotype showed up many times. The chain is built from TRBV7-9 and TRBJ2-2, with 9 bases lining up with TRBD1. The CDR3 covers 15 residues. Per germline, CDR1 SEHNR and CDR2 FQNEAQ (reference sequence). V shed 1 base, J shed 6 bases, and the junction held 3 bases outside the gene matches. The CDR3 DNA is TGTGCCAGCAGCTTAGAGGGACAGGGTTCCGGGGAGCTGTTTTTT. It codes for CASSLEGQGSGELFF.

This clonotype was counted a few times. The chain links TRBV4-2 to TRBJ2-2; unclear D gene. Deletions cut 1 base from V and 0 bases from J, with 3 bases between. Germline values: CDR1 LGHNA, CDR2 YNFKEQ. The CDR3 is 14 amino acids. The CDR3 reads CASSQGPNTGELFF. In nucleotides, the CDR3 is TGTGCCAGCAGCCAAGGTCCGAACACCGGGGAGCTGTTTTTT.

Only a few counts were recorded for this clonotype. This rearrangement joins TRBV16 to TRBJ1-3, with D unclear. V dropped 2 bases and J dropped 0 bases, with 5 bases sitting between them. Germline CDR1 reads KGHSY; CDR2 reads FQNENV. This CDR3 has 14 residues. CDR3 protein: CASSQRISGNTIYF. The CDR3 nucleotides read TGTGCCAGCAGCCAACGGATCTCTGGAAACACCATATATTTT.

In its sample, this clonotype was seen many times. The chain combines TRBV7-2 with TRBJ2-7; 7 nucleotides match TRBD1. J was trimmed by 5 bases and V by 4 bases; bases with no gene match: 2. The germline V gene encodes CDR1 SGHTA and CDR2 FQGNSA. The CDR3 spans 12 residues. CDR3 sequence (DNA): TGTGCCAGCAGCTCCAGGGGGAACGAGCAGTACTTC. Translation gives CASSSRGNEQYF.

This clonotype has at least ten counts. V gene TRBV6-2 or TRBV6-3 combines with J gene TRBJ2-1; 7 positions match TRBD2. J was trimmed by 3 bases and V by 4 bases; bases with no gene match: 6. The CDR3 sequence is 15 residues long. Germline V gene sequence: CDR1 MNHEY, CDR2 SVGEGT. The CDR3 DNA follows: TGTGCCAGCAGTTTGCGAGCGGGGCGCTACAATGAGCAGTTCTTC. This encodes CASSLRAGRYNEQFF.

CDR3 nucleotide sequence: TGTGCCAGCAGGTCCGCCGGGACAGGGCCCACAGATACGCAGTATTTT. Protein product: CASRSAGTGPTDTQYF. This chain connects TRBV5-5 to TRBJ2-3, with TRBD1 matching 9 bases. V was pared by 5 bases and J by 2 bases, with 9 bases of the junction left unmatched. CDR1 and CDR2 from the germline V gene are SGHKS and YYEKEE (reference sequence). This CDR3 region has 16 residues. Full variable domain (missing parts from reference TRBV5-5 and TRBJ2-3): DAGVTQSPTHLIKTRGQQVTLRCSPISGHKSVSWYQQVLGQGPQFIFQYYEKEERGRGNFPDRFSARQFPNYSSELNVNALLLGDSALYLCASRSAGTGPTDTQYFGPGTRLTVL.

This clonotype was detected many times. This sequence joins TRBV19 and TRBJ2-6; maybe TRBD1 (5 bases). The CDR3 extends over 16 amino acids. V gave up 3 bases and J gave up 0 bases, with 9 bases separating them. Germline V gene sequence: CDR1 LNHDA, CDR2 SQIVND (reference sequence). CDR3 amino acids: CASSMATVSGANVLTF. The CDR3 DNA follows: TGTGCCAGTAGTATGGCGACAGTCTCTGGGGCCAACGTCCTGACTTTC.

This clonotype was counted at least ten times. The CDR3 DNA reads TGTGCCAGCGGGGGACTAGCGGATTACAATGAGCAGTTCTTC. Its translation is CASGGLADYNEQFF. The genes are TRBV2 and TRBJ2-1; 11 bases line up with TRBD2. The CDR3 covers 14 residues. The ends lost 8 bases at V and 4 bases at J; junction bases unmatched: 4. From germline, CDR1 is SNHLY and CDR2 FYNNEI.

This clonotype was counted between two and nine times. The rearrangement uses TRBV12-3 or TRBV12-4 and TRBJ2-1; 8 nucleotides agree with TRBD2. V lost 4 bases, J lost 0 bases, and 14 bases stayed unmatched. The CDR3 covers 19 residues. In nucleotides, the CDR3 is TGTGCCAGCAGTTCGTCTCCGGGGGGGGGCGTTGTCTCCTACAATGAGCAGTTCTTC. Protein product: CASSSSPGGGVVSYNEQFF.

This clonotype was seen many times. The chain is built from TRBV9 and TRBJ2-7, with TRBD1 as a possible D gene (6 bases). Germline lookup yields CDR1 SGDLS and CDR2 YYNGEE. This CDR3 has 14 residues. V lost 0 bases, J lost 0 bases, and 7 bases lay in between. CDR3 protein: CASSVAGASYEQYF. The CDR3 bases are TGTGCCAGCAGCGTAGCAGGGGCCTCCTACGAGCAGTACTTC.

There are many counts of this clonotype. This chain uses TRBV18 with TRBJ1-1; tentative D call: TRBD1 (5 bases). The CDR3 has 18 residues. The V gene's germline CDR1 is KGHSH and CDR2 LQKENI. Between the trimmed V and J ends, which lost 6 bases and 3 bases, there was a span of 26 bases. This chain's CDR3 is CASSPSWREGRIDTEAFF. The CDR3, as DNA: TGTGCCAGCTCGCCTAGTTGGCGTGAGGGGAGAATAGACACTGAAGCTTTCTTT. The full variable domain, in which reference TRBV18 and TRBJ1-1 provide the parts outside the CDR3, is NAGVMQNPRHLVRRRGQEARLRCSPMKGHSHVYWYRQLPEEGLKFMVYLQKENIIDESGMPKERFSAEFPKEGPSILRIQQVVRGDSAAYFCASSPSWREGRIDTEAFFGQGTRLTVV.

This clonotype came up many times. The V call is TRBV6-2 or TRBV6-3, the J call TRBJ1-1; D gene unclear. Trimming shortened V by 6 bases and J by 1 base, and 12 bases separated the two germline ends. Germline V CDR1 and CDR2: MNHEY, SVGEGT. CDR3 length equals 14 residues. The CDR3 region has the DNA TGTGCCAGCAGCGACGCGGCGGAGAACACTGAAGCTTTCTTT. Its translation is CASSDAAENTEAFF.

The chain is built from TRBV12-3 or TRBV12-4 and TRBJ2-7, with 10 nucleotides matching TRBD2. There are 16 residues in the CDR3. After removal of 5 bases from V and 7 bases from J, the junction contained 14 bases not matched to a gene. CDR3 coding DNA: TGTGCCAGCAGTGGGGAAGCACTAGCGGGATTGGGTGAGCAGTACTTC. This gives the protein CASSGEALAGLGEQYF.

This clonotype appeared a few times. This sequence joins TRBV21-1 and TRBJ1-1; the listed D gene, TRBD1, was not tested against the DNA. TRBV21-1 is noted as a pseudogene. The CDR3 runs to 23 residues. The CDR3 DNA reads as TGTGCCAGCAGCAAAGCGCCCACTCGAATCCCGAACCCGGGGAGACAGAAGAACACTGAAGCTTTCTTT. Translated, it gives CASSKAPTRIPNPGRQKNTEAFF.